This TCR beta chain was obtained from a study of beta chain features in type 1 diabetes. Findings of the study overall: Shorter TCRB CDR3s, moderately but significantly so, marked every one of the four CD4+ subsets in Type 1 diabetes patients. A closer apparent resemblance between naive, central memory and Treg TCRB repertoires was seen in patients than in healthy donors.

cDNA synthesis used the whole RNA isolate, giving expressed TCRB sequences. The protocol was immunoSEQ multiplex PCR, while the TCRdb copy is restricted to in-frame clones and leaves out a portion. The sample consists of about 410,000 clones, approximately 14% of them appearing once. On this clone: The antigen is undetermined.

The germline CDR1 and CDR2 sequences are MNHEY and SVGAGI. Between the trimmed V and J ends, which lost 6 bases and 3 bases, there was a span of 15 bases. The CDR3 extends over 14 amino acids. V usage is TRBV6-5 and J usage is TRBJ2-7, with D unclear. Specimen: naive CD4+ T cells from blood. The clonotype was recovered from a man aged 25-40 years in good health. The CDR3 nucleotides read TGTGCCAGCAGGAAGAGGCCGATCAGCTACGAGCAGTACTTC. Translated: CASRKRPISYEQYF.